This TCR beta chain was sequenced during a study of Ad26.COV2.S vaccination and SARS-CoV-2 variants. Repertoires were generated with immunoSEQ multiplex PCR, while TCRdb's copy carries only in-frame clones and drops some. This table holds fewer than 300,000 clones, about 90% found once. Trimming stripped 0 bases from V and 4 bases from J, with 9 bases between. There are 15 residues in the CDR3. Germline V lookup: CDR1 MNHEY, CDR2 SVGAGI. The sample's treatment: about 20 received Ad26.COV2.S at low or high dose, single or two shots; roughly five received placebo; per-sample allocation not given. It was on day 63 after the first vaccine or placebo injection that samples were taken.

The sequencing here drew on peripheral blood, taken in a trial of Ad26.COV2.S vaccine versus placebo. The clonotype originates from a person between 18 and 65 years old who received the Ad26.COV2.S COVID-19 vaccine or a placebo. The chain carries TRBV6-5 and TRBJ2-2; tentative D call: TRBD1 (5 bases). CDR3 in amino acids: CASSYSSGSTGELFF. In DNA, the CDR3 is TGTGCCAGCAGTTACTCGTCAGGGTCCACCGGGGAGCTGTTTTTT.